The rows below give T cell receptor beta chains drawn from one sample of a study of naive and memory T cell subsets. MiXCR, run by TCRdb on the UMI-ligation and nested PCR reads, gives a single entry per CDR3 protein. The data contain approximately 21,000 distinct CDR3 sequences, around 10% of them singletons. The source material was central memory CD8+ T cells from blood. The receptors were sampled from a human donor in good health. The CDR3 runs from the conserved cysteine through the conserved F or W. The D gene is left open where the match is weak. Clone size, where shown, is once, few, many, or a class for clones that have expanded.

CDR3 DNA | CDR3 protein | V gene | D gene | J gene | clone size
TGCAGTGCTAGGACAGGGGGCGAGCAGTACTTC | CSARTGGEQYF | TRBV20-1 | TRBD1 | TRBJ2-7 | many
TGTGCCACCAGCAGAGGACTAGCGGGCACAGATACGCAGTATTTT | CATSRGLAGTDTQYF | TRBV15 | TRBD2 | TRBJ2-3 | -
TGTGCCAGCAGTTTATTGGCTGGTGAATACGAGCAGTACTTC | CASSLLAGEYEQYF | TRBV28 | - | TRBJ2-7 | -
TGCAGCAAGACTAGCGGGAGTATTAATGAGCAGTTCTTC | CSKTSGSINEQFF | TRBV29-1 | TRBD2 | TRBJ2-1 | many
TGTGCCAGCAGCTTATACGCCGAGCGGAGCTCCTACGAGCAGTACTTC | CASSLYAERSSYEQYF | TRBV11-2 | - | TRBJ2-7 | once
TGTGCCATCAGTGATCGAGGCGGGGGAGCGCGGGACTACAATGAGCAGTTCTTC | CAISDRGGGARDYNEQFF | TRBV10-3 | TRBD2 | TRBJ2-1 | many
TGTGCCAGCACCCCGCTCTTTACAGCGAGCTCTGGGGCCAACGTCCTGACTTTC | CASTPLFTASSGANVLTF | TRBV27 | - | TRBJ2-6 | few
TGTGCCAGCAGTGAATACGGCGGGAGCGGCACAGATACGCAGTATTTT | CASSEYGGSGTDTQYF | TRBV25-1 | TRBD2 | TRBJ2-3 | few
TGTGCCAGCAGTGAATATGAATACGAGCAGTACTTC | CASSEYEYEQYF | TRBV6-1 | - | TRBJ2-7 | few
TGTGCCAGCAGCTTAACAGCGAATGAGCAGTTCTTC | CASSLTANEQFF | TRBV7-9 | - | TRBJ2-1 | few
TGTGCCAGCAGTGAATTCCAGTGGGGGACTGAAGCTTTCTTT | CASSEFQWGTEAFF | TRBV2 | - | TRBJ1-1 | many
TGTGCCAGCAGCCAACCAAGACAGGGCGCCTACGAGCAGTACTTC | CASSQPRQGAYEQYF | TRBV4-2 | TRBD1 | TRBJ2-7 | many
TGTGCCAGCAGCTCGACAGGGGGCGGGTCCTACGAGCAGTACTTC | CASSSTGGGSYEQYF | TRBV2 | TRBD1 | TRBJ2-7 | -
TGTGCCAGCAGTTTAAGGACTAGCGGTTCCAATGAGCAGTTCTTC | CASSLRTSGSNEQFF | TRBV12-3/TRBV12-4 | TRBD2 | TRBJ2-1 | few
TGCGCCAGCAGCCCGACAGGGGGTCTAAATGAGCAGTTCTTC | CASSPTGGLNEQFF | TRBV4-1 | TRBD1 | TRBJ2-1 | -
TGTGCCAGCAGTCCCGAGCCGACGGTCACAGCTGAAGCTTTCTTT | CASSPEPTVTAEAFF | TRBV6-5 | - | TRBJ1-1 | many
TGTGCCAGCAGCAAAGGGAGTAAGGGTTGCCTCTACAATGAGCAGTTCTTC | CASSKGSKGCLYNEQFF | TRBV21-1 | - | TRBJ2-1 | -
TGCAGTGCTAGGATCGGGATCCGCCAAAATGAGCAGTTCTTC | CSARIGIRQNEQFF | TRBV20-1 | - | TRBJ2-1 | few
TGTGCCAGCAGCCCGGGACTAGCGGGAAGGGGCGAGACCCAGTACTTC | CASSPGLAGRGETQYF | TRBV2 | TRBD2 | TRBJ2-5 | -
TGTGCCAGCAGTTCGGGGACGGTGAACACTGAAGCTTTCTTT | CASSSGTVNTEAFF | TRBV12-3/TRBV12-4 | - | TRBJ1-1 | -
TGTGCCAGCAGCTTAACCCCTAGTTTGTCTAACTACGAGCAGTACTTC | CASSLTPSLSNYEQYF | TRBV5-4 | - | TRBJ2-7 | -
TGCAGTGCTAAGGGCCTGGGGGACACTGAAGCTTTCTTT | CSAKGLGDTEAFF | TRBV20-1 | - | TRBJ1-1 | -
TGTGCCAGCAGCGTAGATGGAGAGACCCAGTACTTC | CASSVDGETQYF | TRBV7-9 | - | TRBJ2-5 | few
TGCAGTGCTTTCCAAGACAACACTGAAGCTTTCTTT | CSAFQDNTEAFF | TRBV20-1 | - | TRBJ1-1 | many
TGTGCCAGCAGCTCAGAGAGGTACGAGCAGTACTTC | CASSSERYEQYF | TRBV7-9 | - | TRBJ2-7 | -
TGTGCCAGCAGTTTCAGAGGGTACAATTCACCCCTCCACTTT | CASSFRGYNSPLHF | TRBV12-3/TRBV12-4 | - | TRBJ1-6 | few
TGTGCCAGCAGCGTTGGCGGACTAGGCGTTACAGATACGCAGTATTTT | CASSVGGLGVTDTQYF | TRBV9 | TRBD2 | TRBJ2-3 | many
TGTGCCAGCAGCTTAGCGCTACTAGCGGAGCTCTACAATGAGCAGTTCTTC | CASSLALLAELYNEQFF | TRBV7-2 | TRBD2 | TRBJ2-1 | few